Each of the 8 T cell receptor beta chains below was sequenced from the same sample in a study of blood T cell repertoires in COVID-19. Profiling relied on immunoSEQ multiplex PCR, and the TCRdb table lists in-frame clones only, not all of them. The profile shows 300,000 to 450,000 clones, over 75% of them singletons. The specimen sequenced was PBMCs or T cells enriched from blood (not recorded which). Receptors originate from a man younger than 40 who had recovered from COVID-19.

The V and J genes are TRBV3-1 (or the pseudogene TRBV3-2) and TRBJ2-1, with 9 bases aligning to TRBD2. Trimming cost V 3 bases and J 12 bases; bases outside gene matches: 9. The CDR3 covers 14 residues. Germline V gene lookup returns CDR1 LGHDT and CDR2 YNNKEL (reference sequence). CDR3 sequence reads: CASSQGLAGSGQFF. In DNA form, the CDR3 reads TGTGCCAGCAGCCAGGGACTAGCTGGGAGTGGGCAGTTCTTC.

The rearrangement joins TRBV29-1 to TRBJ2-5; unclear D gene. Between the trimmed V and J ends, which lost 6 bases and 2 bases, there was a span of 13 bases. CDR1 and CDR2 (germline): SQVTM, ANQGSEA. The CDR3 sequence is 13 residues long. The CDR3 bases are TGCAGCGTGACCAAGACTTCACAAGAGACCCAGTACTTC. It specifies CSVTKTSQETQYF.

The chain carries TRBV30 and TRBJ1-2; D is unclear. CDR1 and CDR2 from the germline V gene are GTSNPN and SVGIG (reference sequence). The V end lost 0 bases, the J end lost 7 bases, and 18 bases lay between the germline ends. CDR3 length equals 15 residues. In nucleotides, the CDR3 is TGTGCCTGGAGTGTTCAATCAGGCCCCGGCTTTGGCTACACCTTC. This sequence encodes CAWSVQSGPGFGYTF. Variable domain in full (rest from reference TRBV30 and TRBJ1-2): SQTIHQWPATLVQPVGSPLSLECTVEGTSNPNLYWYRQAAGRGLQLLFYSVGIGQISSEVPQNLSASRPQDRQFILSSKKLLLSDSGFYLCAWSVQSGPGFGYTFGSGTRLTVV.

This clone was recorded only once. The V gene is TRBV5-1, the J gene TRBJ2-2; 8 bases agree with TRBD1. The CDR3 spans 15 residues. Germline loops: CDR1 SGHRS, CDR2 YFSETQ. With 7 bases clipped from V and 5 bases from J, the junction kept 10 bases outside the gene matches. CDR3 bases: TGCGCCAGCGAACCCAGGACAGGGAGGACCGGGGAGCTGTTTTTT. Protein: CASEPRTGRTGELFF.

The V gene is TRBV2, the J gene TRBJ2-2; TRBD1 might be the D (6 bases). The CDR3 runs to 14 residues. Germline values: CDR1 SNHLY, CDR2 FYNNEI. Trimming cost V 1 base and J 6 bases, with 9 bases left between them. CDR3 in DNA: TGTGCCAGCAGTGAAGGGACAGCCGCCGGGGAGCTGTTTTTT. Translation gives CASSEGTAAGELFF.

The chain carries TRBV19 and TRBJ2-7; D ambiguous. The CDR3 runs 13 residues. CDR1 is LNHDA and CDR2 is SQIVND in the germline V gene (reference sequence). Between the trimmed V and J ends, which lost 5 bases and 2 bases, there was a span of 10 bases. CDR3 region: CASSRQAAYEQYF. Written as DNA, the CDR3 is TGTGCCAGTAGTCGTCAGGCAGCCTACGAGCAGTACTTC.

V gene TRBV7-9 combines with J gene TRBJ2-1, with 8 bases identical to TRBD1. With V trimmed by 2 bases and J by 4 bases, 10 bases remained unmatched. CDR1 is SEHNR, CDR2 FQNEAQ, per germline (reference sequence). This CDR3 region has 17 residues. In DNA, the CDR3 is TGTGCCAGCAGCTTATTTCTTTGGGACAGGTCTTACAATGAGCAGTTCTTC. The encoded protein is CASSLFLWDRSYNEQFF.

CDR3 nucleotides: TGTGCCAGTAGTGCAGGACAGGCGCCTCCCTACGAGCAGTACTTC. Encoded protein: CASSAGQAPPYEQYF. The chain couples TRBV19 to TRBJ2-7; TRBD1 aligns across 7 bases. The J segment lost 2 bases and the V segment lost 5 bases, leaving 9 bases of the junction unmatched. Germline assignment: CDR1 LNHDA and CDR2 SQIVND (reference sequence). This CDR3 region has 15 residues.